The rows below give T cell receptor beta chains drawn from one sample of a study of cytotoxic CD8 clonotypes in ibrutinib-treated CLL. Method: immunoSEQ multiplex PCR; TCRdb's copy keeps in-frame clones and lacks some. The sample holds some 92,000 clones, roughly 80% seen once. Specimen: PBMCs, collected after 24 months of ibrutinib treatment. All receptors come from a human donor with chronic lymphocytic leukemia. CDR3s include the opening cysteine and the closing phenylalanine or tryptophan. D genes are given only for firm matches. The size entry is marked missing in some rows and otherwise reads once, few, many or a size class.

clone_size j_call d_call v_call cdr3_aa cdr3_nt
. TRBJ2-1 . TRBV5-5 CASSLGLGSSYNEQFF TGTGCCAGCAGCTTGGGTCTGGGAAGCTCCTACAATGAGCAGTTCTTC
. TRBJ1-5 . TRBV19 CASSTGGGTGQPQHF TGTGCCAGTAGCACAGGCGGGGGCACAGGTCAGCCCCAGCATTTT
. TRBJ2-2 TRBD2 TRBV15 CATSRENGRAVRELFF TGTGCCACCAGCAGAGAAAACGGGAGGGCCGTCAGGGAGCTGTTTTTT
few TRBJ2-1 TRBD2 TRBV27 CASSLWLAGNEQFF TGTGCCAGCAGTTTATGGCTAGCGGGGAATGAGCAGTTCTTC
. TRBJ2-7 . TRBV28 CASRHEKGHYEQYF TGTGCCAGCCGGCATGAGAAGGGCCACTACGAGCAGTACTTC
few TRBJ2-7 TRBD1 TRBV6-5 CASSADRGNYEQYF TGTGCCAGCAGTGCGGACAGGGGGAACTACGAGCAGTACTTC
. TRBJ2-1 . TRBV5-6 CASSTNRDPNDYNEQFF TGTGCCAGCAGCACGAACCGGGACCCGAACGATTACAATGAGCAGTTCTTC
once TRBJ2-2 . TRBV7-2 CASSLALLGGELFF TGTGCCAGCAGCTTAGCGCTCCTCGGGGGGGAGCTGTTTTTT
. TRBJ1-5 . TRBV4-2 CASSQERGGPQHF TGTGCCAGCAGCCAAGAGAGGGGCGGCCCCCAGCATTTT
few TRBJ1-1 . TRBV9 CASSRTGFTEAFF TGTGCCAGCAGCAGAACAGGGTTCACTGAAGCTTTCTTT
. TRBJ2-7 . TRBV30 CAWSVGSGAYEQYF TGTGCCTGGAGTGTAGGGTCGGGAGCCTACGAGCAGTACTTC
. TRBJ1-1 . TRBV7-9 CASSLGTEAFF TGTGCCAGCAGCTTAGGCACTGAAGCTTTCTTT
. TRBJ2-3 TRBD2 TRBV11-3 CASSFGTTFTDTQYF TGTGCCAGCAGCTTCGGGACTACCTTCACAGATACGCAGTATTTT
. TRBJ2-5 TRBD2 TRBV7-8 CASRYSGRMETQYF TGTGCCAGCAGGTATAGCGGGAGAATGGAGACCCAGTACTTC
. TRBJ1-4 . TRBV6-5 CASSYGMLFGKLFF TGTGCCAGCAGTTACGGAATGCTATTCGGAAAACTGTTTTTT
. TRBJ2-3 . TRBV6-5 CASSYSSGLPDTQYF TGTGCCAGCAGTTACTCGAGTGGCCTCCCAGATACGCAGTATTTT
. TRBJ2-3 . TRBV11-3 CASSQGVDTQYF TGTGCCAGCAGCCAAGGGGTTGATACGCAGTATTTT
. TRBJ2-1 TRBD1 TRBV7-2 CASSPPGQGHNEQFF TGTGCCAGCAGCCCCCCGGGACAGGGGCACAATGAGCAGTTCTTC
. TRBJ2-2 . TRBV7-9 CASSTFGRTGELFF TGTGCCAGCAGCACCTTCGGTAGAACCGGGGAGCTGTTTTTT
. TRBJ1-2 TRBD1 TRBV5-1 CASSFQGADYGYTF TGCGCCAGCAGCTTTCAGGGGGCGGACTATGGCTACACCTTC
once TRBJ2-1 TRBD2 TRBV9 CASSVEISGIYNEQFF TGTGCCAGCAGCGTAGAGATTAGCGGGATCTACAATGAGCAGTTCTTC
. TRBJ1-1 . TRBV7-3 CASSLYPPGGRKNTEAFF TGTGCCAGCAGCTTATACCCTCCGGGGGGGCGCAAAAACACTGAAGCTTTCTTT
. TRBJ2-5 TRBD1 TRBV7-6 CASSQTGVQETQYF TGTGCCAGCAGTCAGACAGGGGTCCAAGAGACCCAGTACTTC
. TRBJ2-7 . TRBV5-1 CASSLGSLRGEQYF TGCGCCAGCAGCTTGGGATCCCTCAGGGGCGAGCAGTACTTC
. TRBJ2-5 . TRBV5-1 CASSLDGPGQETQYF TGCGCCAGCAGCTTGGATGGGCCAGGACAAGAGACCCAGTACTTC
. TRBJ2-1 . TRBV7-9 CASSLVEQFF TGTGCCAGCAGCTTAGTTGAGCAGTTCTTC
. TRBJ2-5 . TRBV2 CASSYQGTGGETQYF TGTGCCAGCAGTTACCAGGGGACTGGGGGGGAGACCCAGTACTTC
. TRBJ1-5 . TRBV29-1 CSVSESNQPQHF TGCAGCGTCTCAGAATCCAATCAGCCCCAGCATTTT
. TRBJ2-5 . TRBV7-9 CASSLESETQYF TGTGCCAGCAGCTTAGAGTCGGAGACCCAGTACTTC
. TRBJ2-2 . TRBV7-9 CASSLGANTGELFF TGTGCCAGCAGCTTAGGGGCGAACACCGGGGAGCTGTTTTTT
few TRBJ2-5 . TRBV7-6 CASSLVRGPETQYF TGTGCCAGCAGCTTAGTCCGGGGACCAGAGACCCAGTACTTC
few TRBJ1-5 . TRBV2 CASSGGVSNQPQHF TGTGCCAGCAGTGGGGGGGTTAGCAATCAGCCCCAGCATTTT
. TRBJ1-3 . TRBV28 CASSFPTGGNTIYF TGTGCCAGCAGTTTTCCGACAGGAGGAAACACCATATATTTT
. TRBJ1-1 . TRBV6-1 CASSDYGDPNTEAFF TGTGCCAGCAGTGACTATGGAGATCCAAACACTGAAGCTTTCTTT
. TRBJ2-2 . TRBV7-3 CASSPVGDRIRNTGELFF TGTGCCAGCAGCCCCGTGGGGGATCGGATACGGAACACCGGGGAGCTGTTTTTT
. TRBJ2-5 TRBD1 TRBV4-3 CASSQDQLGQGHQETQYF TGCGCCAGCAGCCAAGATCAACTGGGACAGGGCCACCAAGAGACCCAGTACTTC
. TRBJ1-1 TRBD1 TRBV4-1 CASSLIDRVSNTEAFF TGCGCCAGCAGCCTCATCGACAGGGTCTCCAACACTGAAGCTTTCTTT
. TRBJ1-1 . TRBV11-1 CASTPRQVANTEAFF TGTGCCAGCACCCCGCGTCAAGTAGCGAACACTGAAGCTTTCTTT
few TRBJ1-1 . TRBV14 CASSQEEWKNTEAFF TGTGCCAGCAGCCAAGAGGAATGGAAGAACACTGAAGCTTTCTTT
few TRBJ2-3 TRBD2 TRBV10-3 CAISELAGGQDTQYF TGTGCCATCAGTGAGTTGGCGGGAGGACAAGATACGCAGTATTTT
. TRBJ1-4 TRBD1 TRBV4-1 CASSPAGTGNEKLFF TGCGCCAGCAGCCCAGCCGGGACAGGGAATGAAAAACTGTTTTTT
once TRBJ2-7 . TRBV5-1 CASSEGGADAYEQYF TGCGCCAGCAGCGAGGGCGGGGCCGACGCCTACGAGCAGTACTTC
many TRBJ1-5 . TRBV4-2 CASSQDRNNQPQHF TGTGCCAGCAGCCAAGATCGGAACAATCAGCCCCAGCATTTT
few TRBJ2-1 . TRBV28 CASSLRTAYSNEQFF TGTGCCAGCAGTTTAAGGACAGCATACTCCAATGAGCAGTTCTTC
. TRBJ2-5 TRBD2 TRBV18 CASSPGTRQETQYF TGTGCCAGCTCACCGGGGACTAGACAAGAGACCCAGTACTTC
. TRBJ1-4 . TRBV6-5 CASSRGGSVKLFF TGTGCCAGCAGCCGGGGGGGAAGCGTAAAACTGTTTTTT
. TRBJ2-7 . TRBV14 CASSQSWGESSYEQYF TGTGCCAGCAGCCAGTCATGGGGTGAGAGCTCCTACGAGCAGTACTTC
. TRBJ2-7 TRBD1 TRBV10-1 CASRDKGTGAYEQYF TGCGCCAGCAGAGATAAGGGGACAGGGGCCTACGAGCAGTACTTC
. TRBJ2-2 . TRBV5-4 CASSLGGGLANTGELFF TGTGCCAGCAGCCTCGGAGGTGGTCTTGCGAACACCGGGGAGCTGTTTTTT
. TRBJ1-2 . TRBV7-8 CASSLAGRNYGYTF TGTGCCAGCAGCTTAGCTGGCCGGAACTATGGCTACACCTTC
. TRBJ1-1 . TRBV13 CASSLAGLMNTEAFF TGTGCCAGCAGCTTAGCTGGCCTAATGAACACTGAAGCTTTCTTT
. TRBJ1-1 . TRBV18 CASSGGYPEAFF TGTGCCAGCTCCGGGGGATATCCTGAAGCTTTCTTT
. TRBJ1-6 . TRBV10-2 CASSEPSSYNSPLHF TGCGCCAGCAGTGAACCCAGCTCCTATAATTCACCCCTCCACTTT
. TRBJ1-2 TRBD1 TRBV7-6 CASSPGQGANIYYGYTF TGTGCCAGCAGCCCAGGACAGGGGGCCAATATTTACTATGGCTACACCTTC